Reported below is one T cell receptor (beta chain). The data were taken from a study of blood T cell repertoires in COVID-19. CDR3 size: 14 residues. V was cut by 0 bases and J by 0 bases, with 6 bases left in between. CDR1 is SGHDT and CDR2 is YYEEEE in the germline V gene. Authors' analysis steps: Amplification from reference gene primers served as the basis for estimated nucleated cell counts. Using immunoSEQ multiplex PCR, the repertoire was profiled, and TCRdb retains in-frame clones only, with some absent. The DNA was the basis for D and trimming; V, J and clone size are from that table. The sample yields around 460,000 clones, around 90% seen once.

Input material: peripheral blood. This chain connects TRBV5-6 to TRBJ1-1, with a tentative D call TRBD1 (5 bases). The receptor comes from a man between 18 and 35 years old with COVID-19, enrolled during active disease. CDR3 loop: CASSLEQVNTEAFF. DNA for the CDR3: TGTGCCAGCAGCTTGGAACAGGTGAACACTGAAGCTTTCTTT. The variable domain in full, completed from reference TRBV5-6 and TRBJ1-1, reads DAGVTQSPTHLIKTRGQQVTLRCSPKSGHDTVSWYQQALGQGPQFIFQYYEEEERQRGNFPDRFSGHQFPNYSSELNVNALLLGDSALYLCASSLEQVNTEAFFGQGTRLTVV.